The TCR beta chain described here comes from a study of post-analysis software for immune sequencing data. For the study at large: The study covered relapsing-remitting, secondary progressive and progressive-relapsing courses of multiple sclerosis.

Unique molecular identifiers were carried by the TCR beta cDNA libraries. MiXCR, run by TCRdb on the PCR reads, gives a single entry per CDR3 protein. The table has 400,000 to 500,000 distinct CDR3 sequences, about 39% seen once; the top ten hold less than 8%. Germline-derived CDR1 and CDR2 are KGHDR and SFDVKD. The V and J ends lost 2 bases and 2 bases respectively, with 10 bases between them. This CDR3 is built from 15 residues. Only a few counts were recorded for this clonotype. Its matching antigen is unknown. Study observations and caveats: In patients, TRBV5-6, TRBV5-1 and TRBV20-1 belonged to four or five TRBV segments found more frequently than in controls. Compared against controls, patients with multiple sclerosis displayed significantly lower normalized Chao1 diversity. Pronounced co-clustering by F measure was evident among identically batched samples.

This TCR derives from a girl under 10 years old with multiple sclerosis. This chain connects TRBV24-1 to TRBJ2-3; D remains unclear. Specimen: blood. CDR3 protein: CATSDYRHYTDTQYF. For the CDR3, the DNA is TGTGCCACCAGTGATTATCGCCATTACACAGATACGCAGTATTTT.